A single sample is the source of the 9 T cell receptor beta chains below, sequenced in a study of control samples from healthy donors and cancer patients. Clones were read by immunoSEQ multiplex PCR, and TCRdb kept only the in-frame ones, dropping some. The sample includes around 51,000 clones, about four fifths of them seen just once. The sequenced material came from blood. The source of these receptors is a man aged 65-85 years in good health.

This chain links TRBV24-1 with TRBJ2-3, with D uncertain. The germline V and J ends were trimmed by 5 bases and 2 bases, with 10 bases remaining between them. The CDR3 extends over 14 amino acids. Germline V gene sequence: CDR1 KGHDR, CDR2 SFDVKD. The CDR3 coding sequence is TGTGCCACCAGTGGACTGCACGACACAGATACGCAGTATTTT. It yields the protein CATSGLHDTDTQYF.

The chain is built from TRBV6-5 and TRBJ2-6; D not certain. CDR3 length: 15 amino acids. Germline V lookup: CDR1 MNHEY, CDR2 SVGAGI. Trimming left V 8 bases short and J 0 bases short, with 11 bases between. Written as DNA, the CDR3 is TGTGCCAGCTCAACACCCCGCTCTGGGGCCAACGTCCTGACTTTC. This gives the protein CASSTPRSGANVLTF.

CDR3 amino acids: CASGFALTTRGIGEQYF. The CDR3 DNA sequence: TGTGCTAGTGGTTTCGCTTTGACTACCCGAGGGATCGGGGAGCAGTACTTC. V usage is TRBV12-5 and J usage is TRBJ2-7; tentative D call: TRBD2 (5 bases). CDR1 is LGHNT, CDR2 FRNRAP, per germline. Trimming took 3 bases from V and 7 from J, leaving 25 bases between them. This CDR3 spans 17 amino acids.

The J gene is TRBJ1-2, the V gene TRBV27; D unclear. Trimming pared 3 bases from V and 5 bases from J, leaving 19 bases between. The CDR3 loop spans 16 amino acids. Germline assignment: CDR1 MNHEY and CDR2 SMNVEV (reference sequence). The CDR3 nucleotides read TGTGCCAGCAGTTTTTCGGTTTTGGCAGGACCGTATGGCTACACCTTC. Residues: CASSFSVLAGPYGYTF.

V is TRBV6-6 and J is TRBJ1-6, with D perhaps TRBD1 (5 bases). CDR3 length: 15 residues. Germline CDR1 reads MNHNY; CDR2 reads SVGAGI (reference sequence). Trimming cost V 7 bases and J 6 bases, with 16 bases left between them. The CDR3 DNA is TGTGCCAGCACTACGGGGACTGGGGGTAATTCACCCCTCCACTTT. Its protein product is CASTTGTGGNSPLHF.

The rearrangement uses TRBV7-8 and TRBJ2-5; a weak D match, TRBD1 (6 bases). CDR1 SGHVS and CDR2 FQNEAQ come from the germline V gene. V was shortened by 8 bases and J by 4 bases, with 17 bases between the two germline ends. This CDR3 is 14 amino acids long. The CDR3 bases are TGTGCCAGCTCGTGGGACACCCGGGGAGAGACCCAGTACTTC. Translating it yields CASSWDTRGETQYF. Variable domain in full (rest from reference TRBV7-8 and TRBJ2-5): GAGVSQSPRYKVAKRGQDVALRCDPISGHVSLFWYQQALGQGPEFLTYFQNEAQLDKSGLPSDRFFAERPEGSVSTLKIQRTQQEDSAVYLCASSWDTRGETQYFGPGTRLLVL.

The gene calls are TRBV7-9 and TRBJ1-5, with D possibly matching TRBD1 (6 bases). Germline loops: CDR1 SEHNR, CDR2 FQNEAQ (reference sequence). The V end was cut by 5 bases, the J end by 2 bases, with 13 bases between. CDR3 length equals 15 residues. The CDR3 DNA is TGTGCCAGCAGCCGCGACTCAGGGGGCAATCAGCCCCAGCATTTT. This codes for CASSRDSGGNQPQHF.

The chain joins TRBV30 to TRBJ1-5; 8 bases line up with TRBD1. The germline gives CDR1 GTSNPN, CDR2 SVGIG (reference sequence). V was pared by 2 bases and J by 9 bases, with 12 bases of the junction left unmatched. The CDR3 loop spans 15 amino acids. CDR3 sequence (DNA): TGTGCCTGGAGTAGGACAGGGATGGGGCGGGGGCCCCAGCATTTT. Amino acid sequence: CAWSRTGMGRGPQHF.

This chain uses TRBV19 with TRBJ1-6, with TRBD1 as a possible D gene (5 bases). The germline CDR1 and CDR2 sequences are LNHDA and SQIVND (reference sequence). CDR3 size: 13 residues. The V end lost 4 bases, the J end lost 6 bases, and 7 bases lay between the germline ends. Here the CDR3 reads CASSTDSNSPLHF. The CDR3 DNA follows: TGTGCCAGTAGTACAGACAGTAATTCACCCCTCCACTTT.